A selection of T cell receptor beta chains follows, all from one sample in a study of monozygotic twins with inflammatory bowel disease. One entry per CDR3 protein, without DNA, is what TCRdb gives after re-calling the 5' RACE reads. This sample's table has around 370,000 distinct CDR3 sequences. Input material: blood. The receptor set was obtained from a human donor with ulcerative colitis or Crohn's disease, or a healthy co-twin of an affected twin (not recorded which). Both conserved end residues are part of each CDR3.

CASSLEGNPGANVLTF	TRBJ2-6	TRBV7-9
CASSPFVSYVGTF	TRBJ1-2	TRBV3-1
CASSLVTGGGSDTQYF	TRBJ2-3	TRBV4-1
CASSYVAGRWDTQYF	TRBJ2-3	TRBV6-5
CASSGVGYEQYF	TRBJ2-7	TRBV28
CASSHPDFQETQYF	TRBJ2-5	TRBV4-1
CASSEYGWGDTQYF	TRBJ2-3	TRBV25-1
CSARLLAGEVYNEQFF	TRBJ2-1	TRBV20-1
CASSAIEGPDEQYF	TRBJ2-7	TRBV9
CASSQDPGTQYNEQFF	TRBJ2-1	TRBV4-1
CASSLPPQGGETQYF	TRBJ2-5	TRBV12-3/TRBV12-4
CASSYSPRRGNTGELFF	TRBJ2-2	TRBV6-2/TRBV6-3
CASSFAGTSRIDTQYF	TRBJ2-3	TRBV7-6
CASSLGLARSGNTIYF	TRBJ1-3	TRBV11-2
CASSNRATQAYTF	TRBJ1-2	TRBV9
CASSATGAPEQYF	TRBJ2-7	TRBV6-5
CASSASRERGAANTGELFF	TRBJ2-2	TRBV11-1
CASSTWGGTVNTEAFF	TRBJ1-1	TRBV28
CASSSLGRWPYEQYF	TRBJ2-7	TRBV7-9
CASTFLGDETQYF	TRBJ2-5	TRBV5-1
CASSTRDRDPVLYSYEQYF	TRBJ2-7	TRBV11-2
CASSLRARLSSGANVLTF	TRBJ2-6	TRBV11-2
CASSYGQGNSGNTIYF	TRBJ1-3	TRBV6-5
CASSDLGGGSNQPQHF	TRBJ1-5	TRBV27
CSARVSPGTAYEQYF	TRBJ2-7	TRBV20-1
CASIKRKRGEDTQYF	TRBJ2-3	TRBV6-2/TRBV6-3